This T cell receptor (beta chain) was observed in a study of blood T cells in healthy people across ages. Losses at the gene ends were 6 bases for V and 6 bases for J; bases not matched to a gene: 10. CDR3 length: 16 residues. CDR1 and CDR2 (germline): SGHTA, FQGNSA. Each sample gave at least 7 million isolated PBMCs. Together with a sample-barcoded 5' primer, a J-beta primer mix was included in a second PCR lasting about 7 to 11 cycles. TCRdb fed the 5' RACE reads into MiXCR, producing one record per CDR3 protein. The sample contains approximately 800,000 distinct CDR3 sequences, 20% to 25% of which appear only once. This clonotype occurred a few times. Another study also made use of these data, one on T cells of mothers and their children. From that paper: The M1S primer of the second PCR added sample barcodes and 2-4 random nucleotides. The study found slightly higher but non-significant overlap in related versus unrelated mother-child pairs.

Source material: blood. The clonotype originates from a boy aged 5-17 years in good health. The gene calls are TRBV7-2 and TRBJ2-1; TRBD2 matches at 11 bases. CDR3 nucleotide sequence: TGTGCCAGCAGTTCTAATAGCGGGAGGGCATCCAATGAGCAGTTCTTC. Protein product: CASSSNSGRASNEQFF.